This T cell receptor (beta chain) was obtained from a study of a mutant IDH1 vaccine in newly diagnosed glioma. Study at large: There were roughly 60% males and around 40% females among treated patients, whose mean age was about 44 years.

As to time point: baseline, week 1 (first vaccination visit). Treatment meaning: pre-vaccination baseline after standard-of-care therapy. With 7 bases clipped from V and 2 bases from J, the junction kept 9 bases outside the gene matches. This CDR3 spans 15 amino acids. CDR1 is WNHNN, CDR2 SYGVQD, per germline (reference sequence). Assay used: immunoSEQ multiplex PCR; TCRdb lists only in-frame clones, some missing. Among about 54,000 clones listed, roughly 80% were seen once. The rearrangement joins TRBV10-1 to TRBJ2-5; 8 bases match TRBD2. The TCR sequence derives from a man younger than 35 with glioma. The sequencing used PBMCs, collected from a glioma patient treated with radiotherapy, temozolomide or both. CDR3 in DNA: TGCGCCAGCACTGGAGCGGGGGTGATACAAGAGACCCAGTACTTC. Its protein product is CASTGAGVIQETQYF.